This entry features one T cell receptor beta chain sequence. The target antigen is unknown. The sample originates from a study of OX40 agonist ivuxolimab in advanced cancers. Study-level background: Under the entry rules, prior anti-PD-1, anti-PD-L1 or anti-CTLA-4 therapy was allowed, and approximately 40% had some.

Study findings and constraints: The mean number of expanded clones was higher in CD8+ T cells than in CD4+.

This table comes from immunoSEQ multiplex PCR, and its TCRdb copy is limited to in-frame clones, with some not included. Here the sample spans 40,000 to 60,000 clones, around 81% being singletons. This sample comprised CD4+ or CD8+ T cells sorted from blood, obtained in a trial of the OX40 agonist ivuxolimab. This receptor was taken from an adult with an advanced solid tumor such as melanoma, head and neck, liver or kidney cancer.

CDR3: CASSSRGLAEGSSYEQYF. The CDR3 nucleotides are TGTGCCAGCAGCTCCCGGGGACTAGCGGAGGGAAGCTCCTACGAGCAGTACTTC. The chain combines TRBV5-4 with TRBJ2-7, with 11 nucleotides matching TRBD2. V lost 3 bases, J lost 0 bases, and 11 bases stayed unmatched. The CDR3 consists of 18 residues. The germline gives CDR1 SGHNT, CDR2 YYREEE (reference sequence).